These 2 T cell receptor beta chains share one sample of origin, sequenced in a study of shared clonotypes between healthy human individuals. Naive-designated CD8 cells lacked CD45RO, were positively enriched for CCR7, and omitted terminally differentiated effector memory CD45RA+ cells. Generated by immunoSEQ multiplex PCR, the TCRdb table keeps only in-frame clones and is missing some. Of approximately 2,200,000 clones listed, about 93% are singletons. Sequencing used naive CD8+ T cells from PBMCs. The source of these receptors is a man between 18 and 29 years old in good health. Some clones in this sample may be carry-over from other donors' samples.

The chain recombines TRBV6-5 with TRBJ2-7; no clear D. CDR1 is MNHEY and CDR2 is SVGAGI in the germline V gene. The V and J ends lost 0 bases and 0 bases respectively, with 6 bases between them. The CDR3 sequence is 14 residues long. The DNA for the CDR3 is TGTGCCAGCAGTTACTCAGCTTTCTCCTACGAGCAGTACTTC. Its translation is CASSYSAFSYEQYF.

The rearrangement uses TRBV19 and TRBJ2-7, with 9 positions matching TRBD2. Germline trimming cut 6 bases from V and 4 bases from J; bases unmatched to any gene: 4. Germline-derived CDR1 and CDR2 are LNHDA and SQIVND (reference sequence). This CDR3 spans 13 amino acids. The CDR3 region is CASRPSGKYEQYF. The CDR3 bases are TGTGCCAGTAGACCTAGCGGGAAATACGAGCAGTACTTC.